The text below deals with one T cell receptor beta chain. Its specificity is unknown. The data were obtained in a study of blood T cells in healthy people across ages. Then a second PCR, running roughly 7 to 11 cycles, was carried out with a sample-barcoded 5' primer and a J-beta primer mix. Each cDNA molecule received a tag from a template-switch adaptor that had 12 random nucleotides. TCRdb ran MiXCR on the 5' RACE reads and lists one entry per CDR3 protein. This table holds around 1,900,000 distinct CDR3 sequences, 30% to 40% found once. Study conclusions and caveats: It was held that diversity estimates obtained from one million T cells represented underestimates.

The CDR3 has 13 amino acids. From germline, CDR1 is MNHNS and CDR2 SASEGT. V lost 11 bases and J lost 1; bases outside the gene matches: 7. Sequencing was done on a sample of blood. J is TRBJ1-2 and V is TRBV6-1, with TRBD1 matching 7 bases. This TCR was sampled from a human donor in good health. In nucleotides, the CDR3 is TGTGCCGGAGGGGGCAGGGGTAACTATGGCTACACCTTC. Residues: CAGGGRGNYGYTF.